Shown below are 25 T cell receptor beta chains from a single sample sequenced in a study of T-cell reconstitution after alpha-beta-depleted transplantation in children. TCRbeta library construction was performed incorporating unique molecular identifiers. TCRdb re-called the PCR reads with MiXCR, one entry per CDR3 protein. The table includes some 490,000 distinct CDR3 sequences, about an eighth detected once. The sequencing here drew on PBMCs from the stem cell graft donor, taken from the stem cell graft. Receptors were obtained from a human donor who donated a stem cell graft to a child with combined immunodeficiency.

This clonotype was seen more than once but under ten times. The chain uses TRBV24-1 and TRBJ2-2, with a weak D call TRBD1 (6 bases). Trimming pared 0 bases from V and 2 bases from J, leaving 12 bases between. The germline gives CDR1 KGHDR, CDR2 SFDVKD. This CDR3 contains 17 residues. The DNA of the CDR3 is TGTGCCACCAGTGATTTGGAGGACAGACTTAACACCGGGGAGCTGTTTTTT. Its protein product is CATSDLEDRLNTGELFF.

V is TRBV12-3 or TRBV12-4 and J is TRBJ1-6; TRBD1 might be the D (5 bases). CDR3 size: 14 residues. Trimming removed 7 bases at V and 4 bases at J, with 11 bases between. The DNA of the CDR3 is TGTGCCAGCACCCAGGACACATATAATTCACCCCTCCACTTT. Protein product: CASTQDTYNSPLHF.

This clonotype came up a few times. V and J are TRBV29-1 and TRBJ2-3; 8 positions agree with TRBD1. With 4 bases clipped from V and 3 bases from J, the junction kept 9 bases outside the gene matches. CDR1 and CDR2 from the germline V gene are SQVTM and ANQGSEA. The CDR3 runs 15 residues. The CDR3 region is CSVGATGGETDTQYF. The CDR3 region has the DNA TGCAGCGTTGGGGCCACAGGGGGAGAAACAGATACGCAGTATTTT.

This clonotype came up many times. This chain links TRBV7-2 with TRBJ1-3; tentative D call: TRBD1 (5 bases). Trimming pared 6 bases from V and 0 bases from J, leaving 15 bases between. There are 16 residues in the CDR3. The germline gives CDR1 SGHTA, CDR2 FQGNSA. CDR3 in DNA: TGTGCCAGCAGGTCGACCGGGACGGTCTCTGGAAACACCATATATTTT. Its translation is CASRSTGTVSGNTIYF.

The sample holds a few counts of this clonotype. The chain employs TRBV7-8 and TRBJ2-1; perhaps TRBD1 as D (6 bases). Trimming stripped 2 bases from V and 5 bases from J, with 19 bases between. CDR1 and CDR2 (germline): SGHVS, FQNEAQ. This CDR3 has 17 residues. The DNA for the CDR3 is TGTGCCAGCAGCTTACCCCTGTACAGGGCTCGGGACAATGAGCAGTTCTTC. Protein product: CASSLPLYRARDNEQFF. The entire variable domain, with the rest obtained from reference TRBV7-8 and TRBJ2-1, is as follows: GAGVSQSPRYKVAKRGQDVALRCDPISGHVSLFWYQQALGQGPEFLTYFQNEAQLDKSGLPSDRFFAERPEGSVSTLKIQRTQQEDSAVYLCASSLPLYRARDNEQFFGPGTRLTVL.

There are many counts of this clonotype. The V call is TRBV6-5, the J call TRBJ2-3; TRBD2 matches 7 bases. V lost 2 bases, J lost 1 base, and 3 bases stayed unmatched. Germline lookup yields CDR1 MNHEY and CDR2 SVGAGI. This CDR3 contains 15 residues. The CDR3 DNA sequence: TGTGCCAGCAGTTACGCCACTAGCGGCACAGATACGCAGTATTTT. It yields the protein CASSYATSGTDTQYF.

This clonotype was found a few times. The CDR3 protein is CASSLGTSGFSILGEQFF. In nucleotides, the CDR3 is TGTGCCAGCAGTTTAGGTACTAGCGGGTTCTCTATCCTTGGTGAGCAGTTCTTC. J is TRBJ2-1 and V is TRBV27; TRBD2 matches 9 bases. V gave up 2 bases and J gave up 9 bases; unmatched junction bases: 17. Germline V gives CDR1 MNHEY, CDR2 SMNVEV (reference sequence). The CDR3 is made up of 18 amino acids.

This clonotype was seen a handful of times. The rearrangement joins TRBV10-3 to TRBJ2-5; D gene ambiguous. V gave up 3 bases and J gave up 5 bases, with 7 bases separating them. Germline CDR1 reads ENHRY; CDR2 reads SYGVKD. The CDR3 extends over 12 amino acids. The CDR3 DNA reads TGTGCCATCAGTGACTATTTCGAGACCCAGTACTTC. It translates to CAISDYFETQYF.

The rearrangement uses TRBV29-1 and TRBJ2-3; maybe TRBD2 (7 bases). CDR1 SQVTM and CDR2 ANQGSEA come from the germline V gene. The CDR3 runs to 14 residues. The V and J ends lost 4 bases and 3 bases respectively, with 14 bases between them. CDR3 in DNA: TGCAGCGTTGCAGGCAGGGGAGGGACAGATACGCAGTATTTT. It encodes CSVAGRGGTDTQYF.

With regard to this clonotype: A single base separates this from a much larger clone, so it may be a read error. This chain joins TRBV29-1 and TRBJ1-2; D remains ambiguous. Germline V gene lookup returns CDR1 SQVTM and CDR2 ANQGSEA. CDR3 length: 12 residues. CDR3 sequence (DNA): TGCATCGTTGAGCGGGAAGGTGAAGGCTACACCTTC. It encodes CIVEREGEGYTF.

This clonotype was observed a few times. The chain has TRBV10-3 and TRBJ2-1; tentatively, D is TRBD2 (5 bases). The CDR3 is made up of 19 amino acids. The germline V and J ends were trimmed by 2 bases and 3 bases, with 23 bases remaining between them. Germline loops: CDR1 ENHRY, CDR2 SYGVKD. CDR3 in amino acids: CAISEPTGKSKVIYNEQFF. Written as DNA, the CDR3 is TGTGCCATCAGTGAGCCAACGGGGAAGAGTAAGGTGATCTACAATGAGCAGTTCTTC.

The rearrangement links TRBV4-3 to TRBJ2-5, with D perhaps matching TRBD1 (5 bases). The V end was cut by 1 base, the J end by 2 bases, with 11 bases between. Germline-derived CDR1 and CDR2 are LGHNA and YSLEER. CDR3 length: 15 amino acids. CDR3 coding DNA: TGCGCCAGCAGCCAAGGCCGACAGAAACAAGAGACCCAGTACTTC. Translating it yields CASSQGRQKQETQYF.

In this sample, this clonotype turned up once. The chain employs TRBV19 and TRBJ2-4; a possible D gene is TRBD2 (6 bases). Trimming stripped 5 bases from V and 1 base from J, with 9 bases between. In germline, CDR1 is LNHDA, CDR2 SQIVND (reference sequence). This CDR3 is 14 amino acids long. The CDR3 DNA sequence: TGTGCCAGTAGTGGGGGGTGGGCCAAAAACATTCAGTACTTC. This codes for CASSGGWAKNIQYF.

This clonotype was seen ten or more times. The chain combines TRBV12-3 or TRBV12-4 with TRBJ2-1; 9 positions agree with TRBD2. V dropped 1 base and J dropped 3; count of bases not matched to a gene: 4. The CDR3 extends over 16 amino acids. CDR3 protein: CASSLDGSGGYNEQFF. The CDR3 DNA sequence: TGTGCCAGCAGTTTAGACGGTAGCGGGGGCTACAATGAGCAGTTCTTC.

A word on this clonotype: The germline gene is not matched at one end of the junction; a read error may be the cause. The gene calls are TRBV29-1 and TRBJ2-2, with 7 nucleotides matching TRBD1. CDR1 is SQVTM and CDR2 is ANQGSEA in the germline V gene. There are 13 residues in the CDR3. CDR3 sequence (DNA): TGCAGCGTCCTCGGGACAGATACCGGGGAGCTTTTTTTT. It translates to CSVLGTDTGELFF.

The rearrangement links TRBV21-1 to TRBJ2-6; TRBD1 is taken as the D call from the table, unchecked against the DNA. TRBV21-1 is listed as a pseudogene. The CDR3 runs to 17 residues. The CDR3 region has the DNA TGTGCCAGCAGCAAATTTGGACAGGGGCCTGGGGCCAACGTCCTGACTTTC. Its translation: CASSKFGQGPGANVLTF.

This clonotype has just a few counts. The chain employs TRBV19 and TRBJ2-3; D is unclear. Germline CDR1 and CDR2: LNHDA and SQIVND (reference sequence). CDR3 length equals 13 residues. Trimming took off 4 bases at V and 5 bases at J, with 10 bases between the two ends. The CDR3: CASSRLERDTQYF. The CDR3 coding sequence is TGTGCCAGTAGTAGGCTGGAACGAGATACGCAGTATTTT.

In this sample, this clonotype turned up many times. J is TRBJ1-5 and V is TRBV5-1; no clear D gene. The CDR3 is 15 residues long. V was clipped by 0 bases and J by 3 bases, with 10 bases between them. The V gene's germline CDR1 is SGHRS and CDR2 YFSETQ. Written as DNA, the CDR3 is TGCGCCAGCAGCTTGGGAGGCAGGTACAATCAGCCCCAGCATTTT. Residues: CASSLGGRYNQPQHF.

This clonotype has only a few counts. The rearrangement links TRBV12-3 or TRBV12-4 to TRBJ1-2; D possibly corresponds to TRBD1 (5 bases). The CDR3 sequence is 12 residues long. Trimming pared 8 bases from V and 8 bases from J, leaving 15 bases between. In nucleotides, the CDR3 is TGTGCCAGCTCCTTTGGAGGGGAAGGCTACACCTTC. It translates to CASSFGGEGYTF.

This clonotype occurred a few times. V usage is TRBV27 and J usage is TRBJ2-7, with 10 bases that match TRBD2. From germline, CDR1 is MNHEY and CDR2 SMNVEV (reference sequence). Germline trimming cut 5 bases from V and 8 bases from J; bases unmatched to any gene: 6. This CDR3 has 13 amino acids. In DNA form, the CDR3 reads TGTGCCAGCAGTCTAGCGGGAGTAGTTAAGCAGTACTTC. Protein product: CASSLAGVVKQYF.

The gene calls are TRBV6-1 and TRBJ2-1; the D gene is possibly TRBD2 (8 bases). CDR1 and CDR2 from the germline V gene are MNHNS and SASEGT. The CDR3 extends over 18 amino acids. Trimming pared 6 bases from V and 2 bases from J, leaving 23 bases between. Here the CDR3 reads CASRGRDRLATTYNEQFF. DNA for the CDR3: TGTGCCAGCAGGGGCCGGGACAGACTAGCGACGACCTACAATGAGCAGTTCTTC.

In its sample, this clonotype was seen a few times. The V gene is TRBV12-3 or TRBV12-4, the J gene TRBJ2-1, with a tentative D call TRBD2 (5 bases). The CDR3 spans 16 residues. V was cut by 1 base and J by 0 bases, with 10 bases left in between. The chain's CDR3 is CASSLGTPSSYNEQFF. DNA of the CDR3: TGTGCCAGCAGTTTAGGGACTCCGAGCTCCTACAATGAGCAGTTCTTC.

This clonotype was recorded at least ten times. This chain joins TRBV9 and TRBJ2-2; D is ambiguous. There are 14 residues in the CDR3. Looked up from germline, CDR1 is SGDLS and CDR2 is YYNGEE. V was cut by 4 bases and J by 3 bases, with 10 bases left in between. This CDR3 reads CASSPLQYTGELFF. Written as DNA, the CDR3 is TGTGCCAGCAGCCCCCTACAATACACCGGGGAGCTGTTTTTT.

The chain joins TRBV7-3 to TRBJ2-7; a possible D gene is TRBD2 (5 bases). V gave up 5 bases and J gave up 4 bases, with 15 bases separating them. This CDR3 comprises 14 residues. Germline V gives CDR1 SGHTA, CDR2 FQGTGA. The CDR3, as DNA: TGTGCCAGCAGCCCCGGAGGAATTCCTTACGAGCAGTACTTC. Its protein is CASSPGGIPYEQYF.

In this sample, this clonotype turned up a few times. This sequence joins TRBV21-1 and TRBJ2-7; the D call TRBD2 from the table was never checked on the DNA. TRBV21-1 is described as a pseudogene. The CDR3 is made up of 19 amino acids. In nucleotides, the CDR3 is TGTGCCAGCAGCAAAGAGAGGGCTCTCCTCGGCCCTCCACTTTACGAGCAGTACTTC. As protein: CASSKERALLGPPLYEQYF.